The entry that follows covers one TCR beta chain sequence. Antigen unknown. The record originates from a study of cytomegalovirus exposure and HLA in healthy donors. J gave up 10 bases and V 1 base, and 3 bases lay outside the gene matches. Germline V gives CDR1 MDHEN, CDR2 SYDVKM. The CDR3 covers 13 residues. Amplification used 60 Vbeta primers and 13 Jbeta primers. The table came from immunoSEQ multiplex PCR; TCRdb's copy has only in-frame clones and leaves some out. The sample comprises around 200,000 clones, 82% of which are singletons, and roughly 0.58% rests with the top ten. General study results and limits: Researchers reportedly found TCR beta sequences accurately predicted most subjects' HLA-A and HLA-B alleles. TCR beta chains associated with HLA were, in a later analysis, more clonally expanded than equally common others. Previously analyzed data showed that most TCR beta V segments were productive at a frequency of about 90% or about 30%.

J is TRBJ2-1 and V is TRBV28, with 8 positions matching TRBD2. The origin of this receptor is a woman in her thirties or forties in good health and CMV-seronegative. The source material was PBMCs. CDR3 amino acids: CASSLSGGREQFF. Here the CDR3 DNA reads TGTGCCAGCAGTTTATCGGGGGGGAGAGAGCAGTTCTTC.